This TCR beta chain was retrieved from a study of identical twins. This CDR3 has 15 amino acids. Germline loops: CDR1 DFQATT, CDR2 SNEGSKA (reference sequence). The ends were cut back, 6 bases at V and 0 bases at J, with 18 bases in the middle. TCRdb re-analysed the 5' RACE reads in MiXCR, keeping a single row per CDR3 protein. The sample yields approximately 670,000 distinct CDR3 sequences, 5.5% to 6.5% seen once. Healthy Caucasians, and only they, were the donors. General study findings and limits: High-abundance cord blood beta clonotypes had fewer insertions; memory repertoires showed none.

This clonotype was counted at least ten times. Its target is not known. This TCR derives from a man aged 18 to 30 in good health. Sequenced input: naive T cells sorted from blood. V usage is TRBV20-1 and J usage is TRBJ2-7; unclear D gene. The CDR3 nucleotides read TGCAGTGCCACTAATATAGCTCTTAGCTCCTACGAGCAGTACTTC. The encoded protein is CSATNIALSSYEQYF.